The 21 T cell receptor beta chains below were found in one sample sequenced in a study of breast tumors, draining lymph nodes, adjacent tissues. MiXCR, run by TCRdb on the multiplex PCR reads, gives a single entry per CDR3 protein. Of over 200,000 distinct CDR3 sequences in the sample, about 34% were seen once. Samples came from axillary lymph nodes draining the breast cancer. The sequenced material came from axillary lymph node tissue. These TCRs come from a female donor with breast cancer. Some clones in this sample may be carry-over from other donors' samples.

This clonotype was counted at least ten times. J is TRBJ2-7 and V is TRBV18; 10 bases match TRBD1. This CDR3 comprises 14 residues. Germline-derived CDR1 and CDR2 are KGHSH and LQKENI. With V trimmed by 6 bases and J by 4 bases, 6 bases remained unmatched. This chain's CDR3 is CASSTGTGDYEQYF. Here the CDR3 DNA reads TGTGCCAGCTCTACCGGGACAGGGGATTACGAGCAGTACTTC.

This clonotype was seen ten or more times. CDR3 in amino acids: CASSLGPLGEKLFF. CDR3 nucleotide sequence: TGCGCCAGCAGCTTAGGGCCCTTAGGGGAAAAACTGTTTTTT. V and J are TRBV5-1 and TRBJ1-4; D unclear. There are 14 residues in the CDR3. CDR1 SGHRS and CDR2 YFSETQ come from the germline V gene. V was cut by 2 bases and J by 8 bases, with 13 bases left in between.

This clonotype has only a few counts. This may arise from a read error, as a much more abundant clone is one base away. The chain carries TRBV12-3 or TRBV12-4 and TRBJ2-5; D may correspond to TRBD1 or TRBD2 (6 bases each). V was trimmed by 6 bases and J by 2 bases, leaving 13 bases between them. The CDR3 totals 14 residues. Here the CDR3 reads CASSNGGLQETQYF. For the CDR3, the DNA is TGTGCCAGCAGCAACGGGGGCTTACAAGAGACCCAGTACTTC.

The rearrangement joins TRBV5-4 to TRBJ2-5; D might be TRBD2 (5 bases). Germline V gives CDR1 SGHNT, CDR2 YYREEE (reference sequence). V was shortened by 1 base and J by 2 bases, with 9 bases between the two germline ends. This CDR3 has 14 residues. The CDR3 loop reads CASSLFREQETQYF. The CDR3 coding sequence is TGTGCCAGCAGCTTGTTTAGGGAGCAAGAGACCCAGTACTTC. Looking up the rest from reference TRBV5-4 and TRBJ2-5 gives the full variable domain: ETGVTQSPTHLIKTRGQQVTLRCSSQSGHNTVSWYQQALGQGPQFIFQYYREEENGRGNFPPRFSGLQFPNYSSELNVNALELDDSALYLCASSLFREQETQYFGPGTRLLVL.

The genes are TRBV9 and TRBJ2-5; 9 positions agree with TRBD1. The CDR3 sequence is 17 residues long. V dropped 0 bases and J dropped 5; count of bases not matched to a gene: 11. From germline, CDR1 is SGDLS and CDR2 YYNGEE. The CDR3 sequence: CASSVASRQGGPETQYF. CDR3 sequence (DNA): TGTGCCAGCAGCGTAGCTTCCCGACAGGGGGGCCCTGAGACCCAGTACTTC.

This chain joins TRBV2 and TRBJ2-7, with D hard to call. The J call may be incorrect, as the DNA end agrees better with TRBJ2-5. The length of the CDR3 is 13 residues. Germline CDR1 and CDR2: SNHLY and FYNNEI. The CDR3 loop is CASSGLNQETQYF. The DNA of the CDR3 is TGTGCCAGCAGTGGTTTAAACCAAGAGACCCAGTACTTC.

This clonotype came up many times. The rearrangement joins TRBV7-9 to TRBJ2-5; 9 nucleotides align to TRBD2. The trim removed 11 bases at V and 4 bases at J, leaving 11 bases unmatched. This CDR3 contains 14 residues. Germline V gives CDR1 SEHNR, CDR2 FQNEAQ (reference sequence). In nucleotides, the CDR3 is TGTGCCGGGGCCCTGGCGGGAGGGGCAGAGACCCAGTACTTC. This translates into CAGALAGGAETQYF.

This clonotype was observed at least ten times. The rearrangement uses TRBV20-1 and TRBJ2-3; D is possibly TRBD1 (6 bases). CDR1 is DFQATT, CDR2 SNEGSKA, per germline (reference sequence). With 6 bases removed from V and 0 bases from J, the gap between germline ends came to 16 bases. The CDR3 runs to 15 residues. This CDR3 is CSAVPGQPSTDTQYF. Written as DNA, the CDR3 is TGCAGTGCCGTTCCCGGACAGCCCAGCACAGATACGCAGTATTTT.

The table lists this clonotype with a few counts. This CDR3 is CASRGASTGVREKLFF. Written as DNA, the CDR3 is TGTGCCAGCAGAGGAGCCTCGACAGGGGTTCGAGAAAAACTGTTTTTT. V and J are TRBV27 and TRBJ1-4, with TRBD1 matching over 8 bases. Trimming at V came to 6 bases and at J to 8 bases, leaving 14 bases not matched to a gene. From germline, CDR1 is MNHEY and CDR2 SMNVEV (reference sequence). The CDR3 runs to 16 residues. Full variable domain (outside the CDR3, taken from reference TRBV27 and TRBJ1-4): EAQVTQNPRYLITVTGKKLTVTCSQNMNHEYMSWYRQDPGLGLRQIYYSMNVEVTDKGDVPEGYKVSRKEKRNFPLILESPSPNQTSLYFCASRGASTGVREKLFFGSGTQLSVL.

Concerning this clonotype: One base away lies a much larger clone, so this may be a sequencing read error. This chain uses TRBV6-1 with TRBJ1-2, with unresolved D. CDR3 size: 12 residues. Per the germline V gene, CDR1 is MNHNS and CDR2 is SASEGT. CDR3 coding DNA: TGTGCCAGCAGTGACCAAGGATATGGCTACGCCTTC. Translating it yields CASSDQGYGYAF.

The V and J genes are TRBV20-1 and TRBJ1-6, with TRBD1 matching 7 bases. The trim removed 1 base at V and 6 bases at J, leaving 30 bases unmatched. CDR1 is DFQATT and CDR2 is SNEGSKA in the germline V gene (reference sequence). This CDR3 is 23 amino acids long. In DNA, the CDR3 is TGCAGTGCTAGAGCTTTGGGGACAGCGTCCTACGGGCAGATGACTTTACTTAATTCACCCCTCCACTTT. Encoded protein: CSARALGTASYGQMTLLNSPLHF.

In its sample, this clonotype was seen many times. CDR3 residues: CAWSKKQGGARGYTF. The CDR3 nucleotides read TGTGCCTGGAGTAAAAAGCAGGGGGGCGCGCGAGGCTACACCTTC. This chain joins TRBV30 and TRBJ1-2, with 7 bases lining up with TRBD1. Germline V CDR1 and CDR2: GTSNPN, SVGIG (reference sequence). This CDR3 comprises 15 residues. After removal of 2 bases from V and 8 bases from J, the junction contained 14 bases not matched to a gene.

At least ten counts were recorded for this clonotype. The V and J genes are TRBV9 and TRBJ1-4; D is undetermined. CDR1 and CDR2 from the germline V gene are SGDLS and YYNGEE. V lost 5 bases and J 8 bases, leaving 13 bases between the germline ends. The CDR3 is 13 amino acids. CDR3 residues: CASSPGRSEKLFF. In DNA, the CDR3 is TGTGCCAGCAGTCCCGGACGGTCCGAAAAACTGTTTTTT.

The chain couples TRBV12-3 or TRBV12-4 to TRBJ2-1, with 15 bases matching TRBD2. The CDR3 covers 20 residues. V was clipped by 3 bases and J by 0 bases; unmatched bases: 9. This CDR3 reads CASSFTGGTSGRNSYNEQFF. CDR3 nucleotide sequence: TGTGCCAGCAGTTTCACCGGCGGGACTAGCGGGAGGAACTCCTACAATGAGCAGTTCTTC.

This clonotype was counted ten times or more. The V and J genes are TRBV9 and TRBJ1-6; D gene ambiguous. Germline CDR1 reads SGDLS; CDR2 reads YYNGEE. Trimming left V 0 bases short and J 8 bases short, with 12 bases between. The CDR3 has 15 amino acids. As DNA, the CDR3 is TGTGCCAGCAGCGTAGCCGTTACTTCGGATTCACCCCTCCACTTT. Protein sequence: CASSVAVTSDSPLHF.

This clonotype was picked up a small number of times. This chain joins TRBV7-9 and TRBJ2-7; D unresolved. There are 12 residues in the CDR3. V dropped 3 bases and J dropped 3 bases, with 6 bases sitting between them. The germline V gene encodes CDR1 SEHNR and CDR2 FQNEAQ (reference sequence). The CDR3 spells CASSFNDYEQYF. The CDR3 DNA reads TGTGCCAGCAGCTTTAACGACTACGAGCAGTACTTC.

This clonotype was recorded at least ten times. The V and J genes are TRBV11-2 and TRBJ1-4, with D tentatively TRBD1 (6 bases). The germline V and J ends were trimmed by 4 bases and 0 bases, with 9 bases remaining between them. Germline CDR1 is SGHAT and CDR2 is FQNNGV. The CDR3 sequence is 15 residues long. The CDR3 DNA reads TGTGCCAGCAGCTACAAGGGGGCAACTAATGAAAAACTGTTTTTT. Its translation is CASSYKGATNEKLFF.

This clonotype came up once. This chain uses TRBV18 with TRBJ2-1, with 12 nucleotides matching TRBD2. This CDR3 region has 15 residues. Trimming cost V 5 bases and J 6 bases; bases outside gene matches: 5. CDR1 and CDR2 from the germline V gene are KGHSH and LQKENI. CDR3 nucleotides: TGTGCCAGCTCAGTGGCTAGCGGGAGGGTCAATGAGCAGTTCTTC. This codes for CASSVASGRVNEQFF.

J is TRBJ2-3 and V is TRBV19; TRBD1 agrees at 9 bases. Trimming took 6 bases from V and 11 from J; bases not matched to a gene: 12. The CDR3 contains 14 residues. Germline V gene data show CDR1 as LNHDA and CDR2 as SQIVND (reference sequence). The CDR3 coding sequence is TGTGCCAGTAGGACAGGGGGGACTTGGGATGAGCAGTATTTT. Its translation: CASRTGGTWDEQYF.

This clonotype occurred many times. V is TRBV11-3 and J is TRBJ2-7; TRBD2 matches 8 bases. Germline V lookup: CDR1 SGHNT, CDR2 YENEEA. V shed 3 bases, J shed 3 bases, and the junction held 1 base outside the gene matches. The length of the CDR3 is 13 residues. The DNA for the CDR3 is TGTGCCAGCAGCTTTACTAGCGGCTACGAGCAGTACTTC. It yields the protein CASSFTSGYEQYF. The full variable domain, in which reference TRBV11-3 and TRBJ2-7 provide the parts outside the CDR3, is EAGVVQSPRYKIIEKKQPVAFWCNPISGHNTLYWYLQNLGQGPELLIRYENEEAVDDSQLPKDRFSAERLKGVDSTLKIQPAELGDSAVYLCASSFTSGYEQYFGPGTRLTVT.

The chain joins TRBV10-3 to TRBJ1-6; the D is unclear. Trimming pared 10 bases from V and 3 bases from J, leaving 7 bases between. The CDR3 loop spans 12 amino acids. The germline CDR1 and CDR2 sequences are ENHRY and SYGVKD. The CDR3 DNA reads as TGTGCCACCCGGGACTATAATTCACCCCTCCACTTT. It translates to CATRDYNSPLHF.